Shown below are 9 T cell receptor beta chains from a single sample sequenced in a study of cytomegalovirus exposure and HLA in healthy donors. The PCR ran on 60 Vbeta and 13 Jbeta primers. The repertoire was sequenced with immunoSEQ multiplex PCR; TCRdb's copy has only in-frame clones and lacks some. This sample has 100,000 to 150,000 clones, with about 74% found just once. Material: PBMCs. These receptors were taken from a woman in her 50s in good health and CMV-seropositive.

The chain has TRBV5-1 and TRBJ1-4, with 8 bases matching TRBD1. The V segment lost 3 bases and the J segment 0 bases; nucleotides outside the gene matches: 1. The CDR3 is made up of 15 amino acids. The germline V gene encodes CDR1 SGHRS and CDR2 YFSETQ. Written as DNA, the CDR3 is TGCGCCAGCAGCTCGACAGGGGCAACTAATGAAAAACTGTTTTTT. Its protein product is CASSSTGATNEKLFF.

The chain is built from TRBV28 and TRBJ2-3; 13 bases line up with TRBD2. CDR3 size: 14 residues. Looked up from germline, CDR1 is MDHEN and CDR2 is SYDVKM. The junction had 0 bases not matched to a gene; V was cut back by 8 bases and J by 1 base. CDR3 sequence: CASGTSGGTDTQYF. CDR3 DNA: TGTGCCAGCGGGACTAGCGGGGGCACAGATACGCAGTATTTT.

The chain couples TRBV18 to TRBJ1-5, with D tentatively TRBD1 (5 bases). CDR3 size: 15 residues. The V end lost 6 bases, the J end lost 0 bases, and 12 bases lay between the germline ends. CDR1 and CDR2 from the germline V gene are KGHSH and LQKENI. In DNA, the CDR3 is TGTGCCAGCTCCGTCGTAGGGGATAGCAATCAGCCCCAGCATTTT. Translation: CASSVVGDSNQPQHF. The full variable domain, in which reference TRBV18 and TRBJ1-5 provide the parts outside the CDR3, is NAGVMQNPRHLVRRRGQEARLRCSPMKGHSHVYWYRQLPEEGLKFMVYLQKENIIDESGMPKERFSAEFPKEGPSILRIQQVVRGDSAAYFCASSVVGDSNQPQHFGDGTRLSIL.

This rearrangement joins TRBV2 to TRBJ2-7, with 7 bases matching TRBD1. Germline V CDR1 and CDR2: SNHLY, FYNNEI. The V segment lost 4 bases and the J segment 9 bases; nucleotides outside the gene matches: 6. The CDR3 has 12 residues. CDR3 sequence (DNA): TGTGCCAGCAGTGCCAGACAGGGATTGCAGTACTTC. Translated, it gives CASSARQGLQYF.

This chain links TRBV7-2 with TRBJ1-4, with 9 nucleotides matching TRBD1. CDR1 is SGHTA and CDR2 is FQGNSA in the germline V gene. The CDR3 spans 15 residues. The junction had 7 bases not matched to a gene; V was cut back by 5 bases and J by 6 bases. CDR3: CASSLGTGRDEKLFF. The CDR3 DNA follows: TGTGCCAGCAGCCTCGGGACAGGGAGAGATGAAAAACTGTTTTTT.

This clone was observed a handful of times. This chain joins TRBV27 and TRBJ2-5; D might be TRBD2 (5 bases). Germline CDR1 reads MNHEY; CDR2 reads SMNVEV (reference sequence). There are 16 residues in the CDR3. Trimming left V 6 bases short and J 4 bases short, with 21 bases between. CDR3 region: CASRSHWRAAGETQYF. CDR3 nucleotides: TGTGCCAGCAGATCGCACTGGCGGGCCGCGGGAGAGACCCAGTACTTC.

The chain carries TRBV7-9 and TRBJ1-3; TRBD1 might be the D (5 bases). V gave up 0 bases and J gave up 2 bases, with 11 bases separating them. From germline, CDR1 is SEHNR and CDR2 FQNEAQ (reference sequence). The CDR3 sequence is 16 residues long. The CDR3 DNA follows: TGTGCCAGCAGCTTAGCGGACACCCCGGCTGGAAACACCATATATTTT. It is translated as CASSLADTPAGNTIYF. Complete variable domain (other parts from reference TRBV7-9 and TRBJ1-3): DTGVSQNPRHKITKRGQNVTFRCDPISEHNRLYWYRQTLGQGPEFLTYFQNEAQLEKSRLLSDRFSAERPKGSFSTLEIQRTEQGDSAMYLCASSLADTPAGNTIYFGEGSWLTVV.

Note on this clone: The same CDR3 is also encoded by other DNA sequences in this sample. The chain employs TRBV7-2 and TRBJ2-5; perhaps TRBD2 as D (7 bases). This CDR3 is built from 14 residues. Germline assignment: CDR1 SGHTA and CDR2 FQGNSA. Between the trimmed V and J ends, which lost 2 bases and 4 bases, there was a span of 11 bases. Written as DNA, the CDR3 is TGTGCCAGCAGCTTACTGGGAGGGGGAGAGACCCAGTACTTC. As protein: CASSLLGGGETQYF.

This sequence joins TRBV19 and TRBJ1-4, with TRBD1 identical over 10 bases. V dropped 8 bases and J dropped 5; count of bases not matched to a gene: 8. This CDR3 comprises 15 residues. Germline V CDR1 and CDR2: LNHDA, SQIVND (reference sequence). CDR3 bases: TGTGCCAGTGCGGATCGACAGGGGGCGAATGAAAAACTGTTTTTT. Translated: CASADRQGANEKLFF.